One T cell receptor beta chain is described in this entry. This sample was included in a study of beta chain features in type 1 diabetes. Expressed TCRB transcripts were sequenced because the entire RNA isolate underwent reverse transcription. TCRdb keeps only in-frame clones here, not all; method: immunoSEQ multiplex PCR. Of more than 150,000 clones in the sample, about an eighth were seen once. The germline gives CDR1 SGHRS, CDR2 YFSETQ. V was clipped by 3 bases and J by 4 bases, with 16 bases between them. The CDR3 totals 15 residues. Each of the CD4+ naive, central memory, regulatory and stem cell-like memory populations was sorted via CD45RO/CCR7/CD25/CD127/CD95/CD27.

This receptor was taken from a woman under 30 in good health. This chain connects TRBV5-1 to TRBJ1-2; a weak D match, TRBD1 (6 bases). Sequencing was done on a sample of central memory CD4+ T cells from blood. The CDR3 nucleotides are TGCGCCAGCAGCTCCCGGACCACAGGGACCTATGGCTACACCTTC. Its translation: CASSSRTTGTYGYTF.